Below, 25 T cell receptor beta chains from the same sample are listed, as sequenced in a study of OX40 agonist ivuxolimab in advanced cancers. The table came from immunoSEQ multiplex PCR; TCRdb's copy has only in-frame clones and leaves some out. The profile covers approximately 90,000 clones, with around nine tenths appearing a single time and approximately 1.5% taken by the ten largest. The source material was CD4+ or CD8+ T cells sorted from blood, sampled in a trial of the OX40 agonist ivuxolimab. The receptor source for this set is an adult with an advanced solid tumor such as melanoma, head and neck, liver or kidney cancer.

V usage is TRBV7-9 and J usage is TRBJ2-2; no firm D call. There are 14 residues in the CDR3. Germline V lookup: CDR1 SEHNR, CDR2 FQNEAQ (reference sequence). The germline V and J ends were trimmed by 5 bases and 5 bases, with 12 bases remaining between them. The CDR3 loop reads CASSLGRLTGELFF. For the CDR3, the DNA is TGTGCCAGCAGCCTGGGCCGCTTAACCGGGGAGCTGTTTTTT.

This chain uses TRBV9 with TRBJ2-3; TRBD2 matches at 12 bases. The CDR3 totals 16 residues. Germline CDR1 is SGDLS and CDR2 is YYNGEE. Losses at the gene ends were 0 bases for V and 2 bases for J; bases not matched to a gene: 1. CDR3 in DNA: TGTGCCAGCAGCGTAGGGACTAGCGGGGCCACAGATACGCAGTATTTT. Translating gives CASSVGTSGATDTQYF.

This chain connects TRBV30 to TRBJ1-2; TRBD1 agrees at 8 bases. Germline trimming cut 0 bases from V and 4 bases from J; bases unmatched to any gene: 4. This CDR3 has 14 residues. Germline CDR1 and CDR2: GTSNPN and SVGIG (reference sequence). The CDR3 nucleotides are TGTGCCTGGAGTGTAGGACAGGGAATCTATGGCTACACCTTC. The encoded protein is CAWSVGQGIYGYTF.

CDR3 sequence (DNA): TGTGCCAGCAGCTTAGAACCAGGGCAGGCCTACGAGCAGTACTTC. This codes for CASSLEPGQAYEQYF. The chain carries TRBV7-2 and TRBJ2-7; a possible D gene is TRBD1 (5 bases). The V and J ends lost 1 base and 2 bases respectively, with 12 bases between them. The germline CDR1 and CDR2 sequences are SGHTA and FQGNSA. This CDR3 has 15 amino acids.

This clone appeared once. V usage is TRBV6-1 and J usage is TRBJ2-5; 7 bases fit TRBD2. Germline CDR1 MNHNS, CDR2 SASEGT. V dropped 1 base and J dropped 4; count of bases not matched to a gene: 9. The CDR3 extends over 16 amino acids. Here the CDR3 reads CASSEERAGRGETQYF. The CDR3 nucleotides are TGTGCCAGCAGTGAAGAGAGAGCGGGAAGAGGAGAGACCCAGTACTTC.

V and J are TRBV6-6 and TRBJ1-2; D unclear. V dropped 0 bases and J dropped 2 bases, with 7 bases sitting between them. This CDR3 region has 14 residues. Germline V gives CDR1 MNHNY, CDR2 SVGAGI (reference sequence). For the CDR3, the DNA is TGTGCCAGCAGTTACTCGTCTCCCAACTATGGCTACACCTTC. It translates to CASSYSSPNYGYTF.

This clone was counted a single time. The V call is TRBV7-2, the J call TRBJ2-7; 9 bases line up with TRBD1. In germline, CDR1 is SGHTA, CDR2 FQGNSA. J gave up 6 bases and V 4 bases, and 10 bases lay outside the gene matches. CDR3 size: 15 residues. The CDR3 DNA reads TGTGCCAGCAGCTGGGTCCGGGACAGGGTCGGCGAGCAGTACTTC. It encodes CASSWVRDRVGEQYF.

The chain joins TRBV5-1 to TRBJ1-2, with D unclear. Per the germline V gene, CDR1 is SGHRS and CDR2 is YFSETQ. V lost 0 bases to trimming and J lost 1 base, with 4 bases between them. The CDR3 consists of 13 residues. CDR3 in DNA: TGCGCCAGCAGCTTGGTTGTTAACTATGGCTACACCTTC. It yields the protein CASSLVVNYGYTF.

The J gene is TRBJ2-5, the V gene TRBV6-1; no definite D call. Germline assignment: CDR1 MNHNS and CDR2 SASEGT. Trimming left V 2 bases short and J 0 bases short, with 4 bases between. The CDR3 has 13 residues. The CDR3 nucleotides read TGTGCCAGCAGTGAATATAACCAAGAGACCCAGTACTTC. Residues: CASSEYNQETQYF.

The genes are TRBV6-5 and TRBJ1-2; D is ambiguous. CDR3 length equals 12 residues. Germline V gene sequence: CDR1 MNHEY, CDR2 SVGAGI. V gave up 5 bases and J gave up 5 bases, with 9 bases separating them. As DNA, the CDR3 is TGTGCCAGCAGTACCTCGGGTTATGGCTACACCTTC. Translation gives CASSTSGYGYTF.

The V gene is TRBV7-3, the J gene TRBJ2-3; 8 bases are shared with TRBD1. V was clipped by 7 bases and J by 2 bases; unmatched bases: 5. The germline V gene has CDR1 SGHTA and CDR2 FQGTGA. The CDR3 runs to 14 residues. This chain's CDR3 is CASTPGQDTDTQYF. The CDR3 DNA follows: TGTGCCAGCACCCCGGGACAGGACACAGATACGCAGTATTTT.

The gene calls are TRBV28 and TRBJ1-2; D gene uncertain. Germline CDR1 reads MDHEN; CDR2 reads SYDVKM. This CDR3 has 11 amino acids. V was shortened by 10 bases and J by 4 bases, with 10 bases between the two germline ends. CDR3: CATLEGYGYTF. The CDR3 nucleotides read TGTGCCACCCTAGAGGGCTATGGCTACACCTTC.

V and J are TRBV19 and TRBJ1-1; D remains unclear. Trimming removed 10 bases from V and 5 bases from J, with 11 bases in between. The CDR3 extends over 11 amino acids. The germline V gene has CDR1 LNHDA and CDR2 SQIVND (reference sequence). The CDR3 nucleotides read TGTGCCACCTCTATAGGGACTGAAGCTTTCTTT. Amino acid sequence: CATSIGTEAFF.

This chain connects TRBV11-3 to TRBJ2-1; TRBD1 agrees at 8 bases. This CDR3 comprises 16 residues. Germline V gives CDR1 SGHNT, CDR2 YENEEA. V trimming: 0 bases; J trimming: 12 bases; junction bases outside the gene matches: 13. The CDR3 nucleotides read TGTGCCAGCAGCTTAGATGGACAGGGTGTCCTCGGGGGGCAGTTCTTC. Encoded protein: CASSLDGQGVLGGQFF.

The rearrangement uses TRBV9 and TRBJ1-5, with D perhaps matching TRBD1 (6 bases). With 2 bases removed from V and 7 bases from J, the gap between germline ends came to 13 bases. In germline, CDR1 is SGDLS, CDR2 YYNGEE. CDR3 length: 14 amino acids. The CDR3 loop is CASSVSGEGQPQHF. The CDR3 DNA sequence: TGTGCCAGCAGCGTCTCAGGGGAAGGCCAGCCCCAGCATTTT.

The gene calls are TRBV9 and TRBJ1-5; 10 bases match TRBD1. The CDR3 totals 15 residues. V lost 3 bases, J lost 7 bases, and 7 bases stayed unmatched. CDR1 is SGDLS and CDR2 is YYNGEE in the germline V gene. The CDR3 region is CASSASGTGDQPQHF. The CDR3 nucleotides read TGTGCCAGCAGCGCGTCCGGGACAGGGGACCAGCCCCAGCATTTT.

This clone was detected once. CDR3 amino acids: CASSAGQEYEQYF. CDR3 nucleotides: TGTGCCAGCAGCGCGGGACAGGAGTACGAGCAGTACTTC. The chain combines TRBV7-9 with TRBJ2-7; TRBD1 matches 8 bases. From germline, CDR1 is SEHNR and CDR2 FQNEAQ (reference sequence). The CDR3 is 13 amino acids. V gave up 5 bases and J gave up 4 bases; unmatched junction bases: 4.

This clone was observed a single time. The CDR3 sequence: CASKASGRGSNTGELFF. For the CDR3, the DNA is TGTGCCAGCAAGGCCAGCGGGAGGGGGTCGAACACCGGGGAGCTGTTTTTT. The chain combines TRBV9 with TRBJ2-2; 10 nucleotides match TRBD2. There are 17 residues in the CDR3. V was clipped by 6 bases and J by 0 bases; unmatched bases: 8. Germline V gives CDR1 SGDLS, CDR2 YYNGEE.

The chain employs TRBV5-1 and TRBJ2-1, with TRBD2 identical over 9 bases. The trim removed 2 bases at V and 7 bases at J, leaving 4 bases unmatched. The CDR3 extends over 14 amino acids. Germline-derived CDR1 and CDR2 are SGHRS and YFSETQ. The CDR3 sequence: CASSLGTSGNEQFF. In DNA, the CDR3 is TGCGCCAGCAGCTTAGGAACTAGCGGGAATGAGCAGTTCTTC.

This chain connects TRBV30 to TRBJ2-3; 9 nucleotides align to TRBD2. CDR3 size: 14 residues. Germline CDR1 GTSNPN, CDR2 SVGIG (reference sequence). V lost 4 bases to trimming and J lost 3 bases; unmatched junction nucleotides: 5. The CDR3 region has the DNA TGTGCCTGGAATATCGGACTAGCGACAGATACGCAGTATTTT. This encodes CAWNIGLATDTQYF.

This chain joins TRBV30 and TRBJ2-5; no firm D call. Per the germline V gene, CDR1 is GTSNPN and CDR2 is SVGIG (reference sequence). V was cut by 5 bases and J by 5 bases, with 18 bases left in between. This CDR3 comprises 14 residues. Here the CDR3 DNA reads TGTGCCTGGGGACCCGTCGGCGCCCAGGAGACCCAGTACTTC. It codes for CAWGPVGAQETQYF.

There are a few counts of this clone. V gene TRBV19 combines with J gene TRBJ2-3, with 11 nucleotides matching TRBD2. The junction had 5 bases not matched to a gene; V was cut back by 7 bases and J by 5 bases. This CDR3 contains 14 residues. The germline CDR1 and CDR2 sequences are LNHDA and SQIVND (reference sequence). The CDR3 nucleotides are TGTGCCAGTACGACTAGCGGGGCCAAAGATACGCAGTATTTT. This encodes CASTTSGAKDTQYF.

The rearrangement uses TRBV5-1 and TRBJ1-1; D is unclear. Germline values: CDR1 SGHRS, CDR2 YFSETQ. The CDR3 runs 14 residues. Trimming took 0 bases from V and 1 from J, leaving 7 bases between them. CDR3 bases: TGCGCCAGCAGCTTGGCCCCAGAGAACACTGAAGCTTTCTTT. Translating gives CASSLAPENTEAFF. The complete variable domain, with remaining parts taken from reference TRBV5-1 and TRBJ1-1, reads KAGVTQTPRYLIKTRGQQVTLSCSPISGHRSVSWYQQTPGQGLQFLFEYFSETQRNKGNFPGRFSGRQFSNSRSEMNVSTLELGDSALYLCASSLAPENTEAFFGQGTRLTVV.

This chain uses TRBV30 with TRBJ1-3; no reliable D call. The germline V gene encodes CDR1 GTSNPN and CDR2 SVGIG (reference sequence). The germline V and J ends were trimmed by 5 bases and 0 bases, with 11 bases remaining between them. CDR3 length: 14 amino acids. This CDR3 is CAWFGPNSGNTIYF. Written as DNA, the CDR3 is TGTGCCTGGTTTGGCCCCAACTCTGGAAACACCATATATTTT.

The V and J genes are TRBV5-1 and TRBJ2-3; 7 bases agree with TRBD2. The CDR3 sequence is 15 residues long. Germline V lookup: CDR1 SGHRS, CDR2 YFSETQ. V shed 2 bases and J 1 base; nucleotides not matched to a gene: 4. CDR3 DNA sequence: TGCGCCAGCAGCTTTGAGGGAGGGGGCACAGATACGCAGTATTTT. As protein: CASSFEGGGTDTQYF.